These 5 T cell receptor beta chains originate from one sample sequenced in a study of blood T cells in healthy people across ages. Primers used in a second PCR of roughly 6 to 11 cycles were a sample-barcoded 5' primer and a J-beta primer mix. One entry per CDR3 protein results from TCRdb running MiXCR on the 5' RACE reads. The sample holds approximately 810,000 distinct CDR3 sequences, 29% seen once. Input material: blood. The receptors shown here come from a woman aged 80 or older in good health.

For this clonotype: A much larger clone differs by one base, so this may be a read error. This chain connects TRBV20-1 to TRBJ2-1; the match to TRBD1 covers 7 bases. The J call may be faulty, since TRBJ2-7 better matches the DNA end. Germline values: CDR1 DFQATT, CDR2 SNEGSKA (reference sequence). The CDR3 contains 18 residues. As DNA, the CDR3 is TGCAGTGCTAGAGTCGGCTCAGGGGGTGCCAGCTCCTACAATGAGCAGTACTTC. Its protein is CSARVGSGGASSYNEQYF.

V usage is TRBV20-1 and J usage is TRBJ2-7; weak D call: TRBD2 (5 bases). Germline lookup yields CDR1 DFQATT and CDR2 SNEGSKA (reference sequence). The V end lost 0 bases, the J end lost 6 bases, and 12 bases lay between the germline ends. The CDR3 contains 13 residues. In nucleotides, the CDR3 is TGCAGTGCTAGAGATGGGTCGAGGGCCGAGCAGTACTTC. The encoded protein is CSARDGSRAEQYF.

This clonotype was seen a few times. The chain links TRBV5-1 to TRBJ2-1, with 11 bases identical to TRBD1. The DNA end lines up better with TRBJ2-7; the J call may be wrong. This CDR3 contains 15 residues. CDR1 SGHRS and CDR2 YFSETQ come from the germline V gene. The CDR3 DNA follows: TGCGCCAGCAGGGCCGGGACAGGGGGTTACAATGAGCAGTACTTC. It codes for CASRAGTGGYNEQYF.

This clonotype was counted between two and nine times. This could be a read error, since a much larger clone is one nucleotide away. The chain uses TRBV7-2 and TRBJ2-1; the D is unclear. The DNA end is more similar to TRBJ2-7, so the J call may be wrong. CDR3 length: 11 amino acids. From germline, CDR1 is SGHTA and CDR2 FQGNSA. The CDR3 coding sequence is TGTGCCAGCAGAACCTACAATGAGCAGTACTTC. It specifies CASRTYNEQYF.

J is TRBJ2-6 and V is TRBV29-1; no definite D call. With 6 bases removed from V and 2 bases from J, the gap between germline ends came to 8 bases. This CDR3 has 13 residues. The germline CDR1 and CDR2 sequences are SQVTM and ANQGSEA. In DNA form, the CDR3 reads TGCAGCGTCATAAATGCTGGGGCCAACGTCCTGACTTTC. This translates into CSVINAGANVLTF.